A selection of T cell receptor beta chains follows, all from one sample in a study of blood T cell repertoires in COVID-19. TCRdb's copy holds only in-frame clones and misses some; the assay was immunoSEQ multiplex PCR. The sample holds hundreds of thousands of clones, 88% seen once. Sequenced input: PBMCs or T cells enriched from blood (not recorded which). These receptors all stem from a woman under 40 who had recovered from COVID-19. Both conserved end residues are part of each CDR3. A D gene is named only where the DNA matches it firmly. Clone size is stated in some rows and not others, as once, few, many or a class when expanded.

d_call	v_call	j_call	clone_size	cdr3_aa	cdr3_nt
TRBD1	TRBV4-3	TRBJ1-3	once	CASSQFWTGGGLSGNTIYF	TGCGCCAGCAGCCAATTTTGGACAGGGGGGGGCCTATCTGGAAACACCATATATTTT
TRBD2	TRBV27	TRBJ2-7	-	CASSLSSGRAYEQYF	TGTGCCAGCAGTTTATCTAGCGGGAGGGCCTACGAGCAGTACTTC
-	TRBV1	TRBJ2-1	-	CTSSRAGVAGDQSSYNEQFF	TGCACCAGCAGTAGGGCGGGAGTAGCGGGAGATCAGAGCTCCTACAATGAGCAGTTCTTC
TRBD1	TRBV13	TRBJ1-2	-	CASSHPRTGSPYGYTF	TGTGCCAGCAGCCACCCTCGGACAGGATCCCCTTATGGCTACACCTTC
TRBD1	TRBV10-1	TRBJ2-7	few	CATTTGLRSGEQYF	TGCGCCACCACGACAGGGTTGCGGTCGGGGGAGCAGTACTTC
-	TRBV28	TRBJ2-7	-	CAIGQPGLREQYF	TGTGCCATAGGACAGCCGGGGCTAAGGGAGCAGTACTTC
TRBD1	TRBV9	TRBJ2-7	-	CASSVEGQGLRGQYF	TGTGCCAGCAGCGTAGAGGGACAGGGGCTAAGGGGGCAGTACTTC
-	TRBV5-1	TRBJ1-2	-	CASSLPDTNYGYTF	TGCGCCAGCAGTTTACCAGACACGAACTATGGCTACACCTTC
TRBD1	TRBV4-1	TRBJ1-5	-	CASSQDPDRGGSPLHQPQHF	TGCGCCAGCAGCCAAGACCCCGACAGGGGCGGCAGTCCCCTCCATCAGCCCCAGCATTTT
-	TRBV5-1	TRBJ1-3	-	CASSLPVSSGNTIYF	TGCGCCAGCAGCTTACCTGTGAGCTCTGGAAACACCATATATTTT
TRBD1	TRBV3-1/TRBV3-2	TRBJ1-2	-	CASSQTPSRGPVYGYTF	TGTGCCAGCAGCCAAACTCCATCCAGGGGGCCCGTCTATGGCTACACCTTC
-	TRBV30	TRBJ2-1	-	CAWSVWRGRGLNEQFF	TGTGCCTGGAGTGTATGGAGGGGACGGGGTTTGAATGAGCAGTTCTTC
-	TRBV18	TRBJ1-5	-	CASSPSGAENQPQHF	TGTGCCAGCTCACCAAGCGGGGCAGAAAATCAGCCCCAGCATTTT
-	TRBV5-1	TRBJ2-1	-	CASSFSAPGRLGEQFF	TGCGCCAGCAGCTTCTCGGCCCCGGGTCGTTTAGGTGAGCAGTTCTTC
-	TRBV15	TRBJ1-4	-	CATSRERGAYEKLFF	TGTGCCACCAGCAGAGAACGGGGGGCGTATGAAAAACTGTTTTTT
TRBD1	TRBV6-5	TRBJ2-7	once	CASSYGDSTYEQYF	TGTGCCAGCAGTTACGGGGACAGTACCTACGAGCAGTACTTC